These 4 T cell receptor beta chains were all obtained from the same sample, sequenced in a study of T cells in Graves' hyperthyroidism and ophthalmopathy. Regions amplified from RNA transcripts were the TCR beta CDR3 regions. The TCR CDR3 was amplified in a first-round RT-PCR using the HTBI primer set. TCRdb recomputed calls from the multiplex PCR reads with MiXCR, one row per CDR3 protein. Among a few hundred thousand distinct CDR3 sequences listed, around 13% were seen once. Sequencing was done on a sample of blood. All receptors come from a woman under 30 with Graves' hyperthyroidism.

In this sample, this clonotype turned up many times. V is TRBV7-9 and J is TRBJ1-1, with D perhaps TRBD1 (5 bases). Germline V CDR1 and CDR2: SEHNR, FQNEAQ (reference sequence). The CDR3 has 13 residues. V was shortened by 5 bases and J by 1 base, with 8 bases between the two germline ends. The CDR3 is CASSGRENTEAFF. CDR3 DNA sequence: TGTGCCAGCAGCGGCAGGGAGAACACTGAAGCTTTCTTT.

Points on this clonotype: A much more abundant neighbour one base away suggests this may be a read error. The chain is built from TRBV20-1 and TRBJ1-5; D gene unclear. The V gene's germline CDR1 is DFQATT and CDR2 SNEGSKA (reference sequence). CDR3 length: 12 residues. CDR3 protein: CGASPYNQPQHF. The CDR3 region has the DNA TGCGGTGCCTCTCCGTACAATCAGCCCCAGCATTTT.

V usage is TRBV2 and J usage is TRBJ1-5, with D uncertain. The V end lost 2 bases, the J end lost 0 bases, and 8 bases lay between the germline ends. Germline assignment: CDR1 SNHLY and CDR2 FYNNEI. This CDR3 contains 15 residues. CDR3 in DNA: TGTGCCAGCAGTGAACAGCTCTATAGCAATCAGCCCCAGCATTTT. It yields the protein CASSEQLYSNQPQHF.

This clonotype has more than one count but fewer than ten. The chain is built from TRBV18 and TRBJ1-1; D may be TRBD1 (5 bases). Trimming cost V 0 bases and J 3 bases, with 11 bases left between them. CDR1 and CDR2 from the germline V gene are KGHSH and LQKENI. This CDR3 comprises 15 residues. DNA of the CDR3: TGTGCCAGCTCACCACCGAAGGGGACGGACACTGAAGCTTTCTTT. Amino acid sequence: CASSPPKGTDTEAFF.